This T cell receptor beta chain was observed in a study of identical twins. Looked up from germline, CDR1 is SGHTA and CDR2 is FQGNSA. The J segment lost 2 bases and the V segment lost 3 bases, leaving 6 bases of the junction unmatched. The length of the CDR3 is 16 residues. Every one of the donors was a healthy Caucasian. Turning to this clonotype: Its antigen is unknown.

TCRdb passed the 5' RACE reads through MiXCR, listing each CDR3 protein once. The data show 640,000 or so distinct CDR3 sequences, around 6% seen once. Whole-study results and caveats: For cord blood, abundant beta clonotypes had fewer insertions, unlike memory repertoires, which showed none. There was more out-of-frame TCR alpha sharing in monozygotic twins than models estimated. Excess twin sharing in beta out-of-frame sequences was weaker.

The sequence was collected from a man aged 18 to 29 in good health. The sequencing input was naive T cells sorted from blood. This chain links TRBV7-2 with TRBJ2-3, with 9 bases matching TRBD2. The CDR3 protein is CASSLFSGSATDTQYF. The CDR3 DNA follows: TGTGCCAGCAGCTTGTTTAGCGGGAGTGCCACAGATACGCAGTATTTT.